This note documents a single TCR beta chain sequence. No antigen is known for it. The data were taken from a study of CD8 T cells in ankylosing spondylitis. Findings of the study overall: Characteristic, it appeared, of ankylosing spondylitis blood was a TCR beta motif of several highly homologous variants.

The CDR3 totals 17 residues. The germline V gene encodes CDR1 SGHTA and CDR2 FQGTGA. J gave up 4 bases and V 3 bases, and 7 bases lay outside the gene matches. 5'-RACE, quantitative and with molecular barcodes, yielded the TCR beta libraries. From the 5' RACE reads, TCRdb called clonotypes with MiXCR, one entry per CDR3 protein. The repertoire consists of a few hundred thousand distinct CDR3 sequences, with more than 20% occurring once and the leading ten covering about 15%. Sequencing input: blood, either unsorted or a sorted T cell fraction (not recorded which). The source is a male donor with ankylosing spondylitis. This chain uses TRBV7-3 with TRBJ2-1, with TRBD2 matching 12 bases. The CDR3, as DNA: TGTGCCAGCAGCTTGCTACCCGGGACTAGCGGGTACAATGAGCAGTTCTTC. The encoded protein is CASSLLPGTSGYNEQFF.